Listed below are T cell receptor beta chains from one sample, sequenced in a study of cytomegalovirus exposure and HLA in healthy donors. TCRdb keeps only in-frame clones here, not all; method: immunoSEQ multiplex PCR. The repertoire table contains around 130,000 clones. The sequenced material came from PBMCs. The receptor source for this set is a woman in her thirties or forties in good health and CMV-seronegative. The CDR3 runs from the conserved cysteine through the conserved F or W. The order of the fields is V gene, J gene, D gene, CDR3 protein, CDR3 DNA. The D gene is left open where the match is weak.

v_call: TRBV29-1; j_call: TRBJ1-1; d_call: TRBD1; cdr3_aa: CSVELTGGTTEAFF; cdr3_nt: TGCAGCGTTGAGTTGACAGGGGGCACGACTGAAGCTTTCTTT
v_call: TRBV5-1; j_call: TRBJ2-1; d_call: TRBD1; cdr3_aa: CASSHPTEGAEQFF; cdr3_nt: TGCGCCAGCAGTCATCCGACCGAGGGGGCTGAGCAGTTCTTC
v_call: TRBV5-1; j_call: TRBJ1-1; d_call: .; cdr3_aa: CASSLATENTEAFF; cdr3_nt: TGCGCCAGCAGCTTGGCGACAGAGAACACTGAAGCTTTCTTT
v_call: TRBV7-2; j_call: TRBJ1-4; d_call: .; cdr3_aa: CASSPYLYNEKLFF; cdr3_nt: TGTGCCAGCAGCCCGTATTTGTATAATGAAAAACTGTTTTTT
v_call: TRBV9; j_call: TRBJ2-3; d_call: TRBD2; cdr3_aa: CASSIHPASGDYTDTQYF; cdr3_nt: TGTGCCAGCAGCATCCATCCCGCTAGCGGCGACTACACAGATACGCAGTATTTT
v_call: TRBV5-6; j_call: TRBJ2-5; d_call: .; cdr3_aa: CAGSLVYSETQYF; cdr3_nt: TGTGCCGGCAGCTTGGTTTATTCGGAGACCCAGTACTTC
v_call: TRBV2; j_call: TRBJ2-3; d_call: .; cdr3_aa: CASSEWVLLPSTDTQYF; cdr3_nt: TGTGCCAGCAGTGAGTGGGTACTACTACCTAGCACAGATACGCAGTATTTT
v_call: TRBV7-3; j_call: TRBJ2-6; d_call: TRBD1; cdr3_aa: CASSPLGQSSGANVLTF; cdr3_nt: TGTGCCAGCAGCCCTTTGGGACAGTCCTCTGGGGCCAACGTCCTGACTTTC
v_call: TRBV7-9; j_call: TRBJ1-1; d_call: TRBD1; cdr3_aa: CASSLGDRGPHTEAFF; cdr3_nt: TGTGCCAGCAGCTTAGGGGACAGGGGGCCGCACACTGAAGCTTTCTTT
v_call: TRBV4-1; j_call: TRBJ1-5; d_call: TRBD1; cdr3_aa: CASSQDRTGRQPQHF; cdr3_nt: TGCGCCAGCAGCCAAGATCGGACAGGGCGGCAGCCCCAGCATTTT
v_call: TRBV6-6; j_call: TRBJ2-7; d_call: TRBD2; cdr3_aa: CASSYRLADSYEQYF; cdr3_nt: TGTGCCAGCAGTTACCGTCTAGCGGACTCCTACGAGCAGTACTTC
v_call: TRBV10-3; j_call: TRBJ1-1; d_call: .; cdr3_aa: CAISDNRMNTEAFF; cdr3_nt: TGTGCCATCAGTGACAACAGAATGAACACTGAAGCTTTCTTT
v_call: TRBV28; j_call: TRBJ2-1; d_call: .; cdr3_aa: CASSFSGREKLNEQFF; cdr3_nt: TGTGCCAGCAGTTTCTCTGGACGGGAAAAACTGAATGAGCAGTTCTTC
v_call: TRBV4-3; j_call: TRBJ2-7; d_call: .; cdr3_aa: CASSQDHQGATPYEQYF; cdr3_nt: TGCGCCAGCAGCCAAGACCATCAGGGCGCGACCCCCTACGAGCAGTACTTC
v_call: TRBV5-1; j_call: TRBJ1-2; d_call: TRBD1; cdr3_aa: CASSRQGASGYTF; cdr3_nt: TGCGCCAGCAGCAGGCAGGGGGCAAGTGGCTACACCTTC
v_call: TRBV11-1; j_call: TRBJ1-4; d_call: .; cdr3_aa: CASSFNSGSEKLFF; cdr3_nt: TGTGCCAGCAGCTTTAATAGCGGGAGTGAAAAACTGTTTTTT
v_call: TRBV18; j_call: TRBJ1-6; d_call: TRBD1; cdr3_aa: CASSQGTGHNSPLHF; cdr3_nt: TGTGCCAGCTCCCAAGGGACAGGGCATAATTCACCCCTCCACTTT
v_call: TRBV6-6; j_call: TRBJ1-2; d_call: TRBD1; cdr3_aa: CASSSPGTAYGYTF; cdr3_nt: TGTGCCAGCAGTTCTCCCGGGACAGCCTATGGCTACACCTTC
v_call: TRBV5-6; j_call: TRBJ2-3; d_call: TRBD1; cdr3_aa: CASSLSGTGADTQYF; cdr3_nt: TGTGCCAGCAGCCTATCCGGGACAGGGGCAGATACGCAGTATTTT
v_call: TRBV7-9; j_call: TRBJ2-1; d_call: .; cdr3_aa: CASSLTASYNEQFF; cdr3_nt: TGTGCCAGCAGCCTAACAGCCTCATACAATGAGCAGTTCTTC
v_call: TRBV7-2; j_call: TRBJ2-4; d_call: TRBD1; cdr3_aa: CATQTGVKNIQYF; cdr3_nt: TGTGCCACCCAAACAGGGGTCAAAAACATTCAGTACTTC
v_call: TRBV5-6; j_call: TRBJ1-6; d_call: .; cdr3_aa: CASSLSGNSPLHF; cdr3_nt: TGTGCCAGCAGCTTGTCGGGGAATTCACCCCTCCACTTT
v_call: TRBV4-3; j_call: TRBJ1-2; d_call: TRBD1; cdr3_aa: CASSLRGVDGYTF; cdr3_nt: TGCGCCAGCAGTCTCAGGGGGGTTGATGGCTACACCTTC
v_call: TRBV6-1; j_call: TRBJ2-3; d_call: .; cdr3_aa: CASRGSTYRTDTQYF; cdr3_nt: TGTGCCAGCAGGGGTTCGACATACCGCACAGATACGCAGTATTTT
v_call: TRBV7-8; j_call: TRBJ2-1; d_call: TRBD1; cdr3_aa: CASSLTRDRVEWGRSYNEQFF; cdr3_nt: TGTGCCAGCAGCTTAACCCGGGACAGGGTGGAGTGGGGAAGGTCCTACAATGAGCAGTTCTTC
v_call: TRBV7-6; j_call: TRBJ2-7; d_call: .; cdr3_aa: CASSLGGPDYEQYF; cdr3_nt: TGTGCCAGCAGCTTAGGGGGGCCTGACTACGAGCAGTACTTC
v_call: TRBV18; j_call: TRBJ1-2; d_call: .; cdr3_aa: CASSPNRTPNGYTF; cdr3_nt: TGTGCCAGCTCACCTAACAGGACCCCTAACGGCTACACCTTC